Below are 27 T cell receptor beta chains sequenced from a single sample in a study of CD8 T cells in ankylosing spondylitis. These receptors' targets are unknown. TCRdb analysed the 5' RACE reads with MiXCR anew, one entry per CDR3 protein. The table shows approximately 400,000 distinct CDR3 sequences, with 25% to 30% occurring only once. Study-level results: A motif in TCR beta, a set of about 8 highly homologous variants, appeared characteristic of ankylosing spondylitis blood.

The specimen was blood, either unsorted or a sorted T cell fraction (not recorded which). The receptors were gathered from a male donor with ankylosing spondylitis.

The rearrangement joins TRBV7-9 to TRBJ1-2; D is ambiguous. Germline CDR1 is SEHNR and CDR2 is FQNEAQ (reference sequence). V was trimmed by 5 bases and J by 4 bases, leaving 14 bases between them. The CDR3 spans 14 residues. The CDR3 loop is CASSPSGPLYGYTF. CDR3 sequence (DNA): TGTGCCAGCAGCCCAAGCGGGCCCCTCTATGGCTACACCTTC.

This clonotype appeared once. The rearrangement links TRBV2 to TRBJ2-7; D is unclear. The CDR3 is 14 amino acids. V was clipped by 1 base and J by 3 bases, with 10 bases between them. The germline CDR1 and CDR2 sequences are SNHLY and FYNNEI. CDR3 loop: CASSEGAVYYEQYV. CDR3 nucleotide sequence: TGTGCCAGCAGTGAAGGGGCAGTTTACTACGAGCAGTACGTC.

V gene TRBV5-4 combines with J gene TRBJ2-3, with no clear D. V dropped 3 bases and J dropped 2 bases, with 10 bases sitting between them. Germline CDR1 SGHNT, CDR2 YYREEE (reference sequence). This CDR3 region has 14 residues. CDR3 nucleotides: TGTGCCAGCAGCTCCAAGCAGACCACAGATACGCAGTATTTT. Translation: CASSSKQTTDTQYF.

The chain joins TRBV15 to TRBJ1-5; unclear D gene. The CDR3 sequence is 13 residues long. The germline V and J ends were trimmed by 2 bases and 4 bases, with 6 bases remaining between them. Germline values: CDR1 LNHNV, CDR2 YYDKDF (reference sequence). Here the CDR3 reads CATSRIINQPQHF. CDR3 coding DNA: TGTGCCACCAGCAGAATAATAAATCAGCCCCAGCATTTT.

This CDR3 reads CASSRGREMNTEAFF. In DNA form, the CDR3 reads TGTGCCAGCTCCCGAGGGCGGGAGATGAACACTGAAGCTTTCTTT. The chain combines TRBV27 with TRBJ1-1; D is undetermined. The CDR3 is 15 amino acids. Trimming left V 8 bases short and J 0 bases short, with 16 bases between. Per germline, CDR1 MNHEY and CDR2 SMNVEV (reference sequence).

In its sample, this clonotype was seen a few times. The chain has TRBV2 and TRBJ2-5; D might be TRBD1 (6 bases). The germline gives CDR1 SNHLY, CDR2 FYNNEI. Trimming removed 3 bases at V and 4 bases at J, with 12 bases between. This CDR3 spans 14 amino acids. In DNA, the CDR3 is TGTGCCAGCAGTGACCTAACAGGGTTAGAGACCCAGTACTTC. As protein: CASSDLTGLETQYF. Full variable domain (outside the CDR3, taken from reference TRBV2 and TRBJ2-5): EPEVTQTPSHQVTQMGQEVILRCVPISNHLYFYWYRQILGQKVEFLVSFYNNEISEKSEIFDDQFSVERPDGSNFTLKIRSTKLEDSAMYFCASSDLTGLETQYFGPGTRLLVL.

The count of this clonotype is one. The rearrangement joins TRBV30 to TRBJ2-2; D is tentatively TRBD1 or TRBD2 (6 bases each). CDR1 GTSNPN and CDR2 SVGIG come from the germline V gene (reference sequence). This CDR3 has 14 amino acids. The V end was cut by 4 bases, the J end by 0 bases, with 9 bases between. The CDR3 DNA sequence: TGTGCCTGGAACGGGGGCCCGAACACCGGGGAGCTGTTTTTT. Translation gives CAWNGGPNTGELFF.

This clonotype was seen more than once but under ten times. This rearrangement joins TRBV29-1 to TRBJ2-3, with a weak D call TRBD1 (7 bases). This CDR3 is built from 13 residues. Germline V lookup: CDR1 SQVTM, CDR2 ANQGSEA. The V gene lost 7 bases and the J gene lost 6 bases, with 17 bases spanning the gap. CDR3 in amino acids: CSARPRGDDTQYF. CDR3 in DNA: TGCAGCGCAAGGCCCAGGGGGGATGATACGCAGTATTTT.

V usage is TRBV20-1 and J usage is TRBJ2-3; 9 bases map to TRBD2. V lost 1 base, J lost 4 bases, and 9 bases stayed unmatched. The CDR3 is made up of 16 amino acids. CDR1 is DFQATT and CDR2 is SNEGSKA in the germline V gene (reference sequence). The CDR3 loop reads CSARVPWTSVSDTQYF. The DNA for the CDR3 is TGCAGTGCTAGAGTGCCCTGGACTAGCGTATCAGATACGCAGTATTTT.

The sample holds many counts of this clonotype. V gene TRBV2 combines with J gene TRBJ2-1; 8 bases agree with TRBD2. The trim removed 5 bases at V and 0 bases at J, leaving 6 bases unmatched. CDR1 and CDR2 (germline): SNHLY, FYNNEI. This CDR3 region has 16 residues. CDR3 in DNA: TGTGCCAGCAGTAGCCTAGCGGGTAGCTCCTACAATGAGCAGTTCTTC. Protein: CASSSLAGSSYNEQFF. Filled out from reference TRBV2 and TRBJ2-1, the complete variable domain reads EPEVTQTPSHQVTQMGQEVILRCVPISNHLYFYWYRQILGQKVEFLVSFYNNEISEKSEIFDDQFSVERPDGSNFTLKIRSTKLEDSAMYFCASSSLAGSSYNEQFFGPGTRLTVL.

The V gene is TRBV5-1, the J gene TRBJ2-2; D is ambiguous. CDR3 size: 16 residues. V was pared by 4 bases and J by 2 bases, with 15 bases between. Germline CDR1 and CDR2: SGHRS and YFSETQ. DNA of the CDR3: TGCGCCAGCAGCACCTCCGGTACTCCTAACACCGGGGAGCTGTTTTTT. Translated, it gives CASSTSGTPNTGELFF.

The chain combines TRBV11-1 with TRBJ2-1; 10 bases line up with TRBD1. CDR1 SGHAT and CDR2 FQDESV come from the germline V gene (reference sequence). V trimming: 5 bases; J trimming: 0 bases; junction bases outside the gene matches: 16. The CDR3 totals 20 residues. The CDR3, as DNA: TGTGCCAGCAGCCCGAGGGCGGGACAGGGGTCTGCTAGCTCCTACAATGAGCAGTTCTTC. Its protein product is CASSPRAGQGSASSYNEQFF.

This clonotype was seen a handful of times. This chain uses TRBV5-1 with TRBJ1-4; tentatively, D is TRBD1 (6 bases). V was pared by 5 bases and J by 2 bases, with 13 bases between. The CDR3 is 15 residues long. Per germline, CDR1 SGHRS and CDR2 YFSETQ. The CDR3 nucleotides are TGCGCCAGCAGAGAAAAACAGGGTACTAATGAAAAACTGTTTTTT. Protein product: CASREKQGTNEKLFF. The variable domain in full, completed from reference TRBV5-1 and TRBJ1-4, reads KAGVTQTPRYLIKTRGQQVTLSCSPISGHRSVSWYQQTPGQGLQFLFEYFSETQRNKGNFPGRFSGRQFSNSRSEMNVSTLELGDSALYLCASREKQGTNEKLFFGSGTQLSVL.

This clonotype was picked up a small number of times. The CDR3 here is CASSLDGGSYGYTF. The CDR3 region has the DNA TGCGCCAGCAGCTTGGATGGGGGCAGCTATGGCTACACCTTC. V gene TRBV5-1 combines with J gene TRBJ1-2, with D perhaps TRBD1 (6 bases). V gave up 0 bases and J gave up 4 bases, with 10 bases separating them. The CDR3 consists of 14 residues. The germline gives CDR1 SGHRS, CDR2 YFSETQ.

The sample holds a few counts of this clonotype. The gene calls are TRBV4-1 and TRBJ2-1; D is possibly TRBD2 (6 bases). V was shortened by 0 bases and J by 0 bases, with 12 bases between the two germline ends. CDR1 and CDR2 from the germline V gene are MGHRA and YSYEKL. The CDR3 covers 17 residues. CDR3 protein: CASSQDRSGTSYNEQFF. CDR3 sequence (DNA): TGCGCCAGCAGCCAAGATCGTAGCGGTACCTCCTACAATGAGCAGTTCTTC.

This clonotype showed up just a few times. The chain is built from TRBV6-5 and TRBJ1-5; D unclear. The CDR3 has 14 amino acids. With 6 bases removed from V and 0 bases from J, the gap between germline ends came to 9 bases. Germline V gene data show CDR1 as MNHEY and CDR2 as SVGAGI. The CDR3 protein is CASSLKYSNQPQHF. As DNA, the CDR3 is TGTGCCAGCAGCTTAAAATATAGCAATCAGCCCCAGCATTTT.

The rearrangement joins TRBV5-1 to TRBJ2-2, with D perhaps matching TRBD1 or TRBD2 (6 bases each). CDR1 and CDR2 from the germline V gene are SGHRS and YFSETQ. CDR3 size: 17 residues. Trimming left V 0 bases short and J 4 bases short, with 16 bases between. The CDR3 sequence: CASSLEAWGASTGELFF. The CDR3 region has the DNA TGCGCCAGCAGCTTGGAGGCGTGGGGGGCGAGCACCGGGGAGCTGTTTTTT. The full variable domain, in which reference TRBV5-1 and TRBJ2-2 provide the parts outside the CDR3, is KAGVTQTPRYLIKTRGQQVTLSCSPISGHRSVSWYQQTPGQGLQFLFEYFSETQRNKGNFPGRFSGRQFSNSRSEMNVSTLELGDSALYLCASSLEAWGASTGELFFGEGSRLTVL.

This clonotype was detected a few times. The chain uses TRBV7-2 and TRBJ2-2; 8 nucleotides line up with TRBD2. The CDR3 totals 15 residues. Trimming removed 6 bases from V and 7 bases from J; junction bases left unmatched: 10. Germline CDR1 is SGHTA and CDR2 is FQGNSA. The CDR3 protein is CASSLSGSRGGELFF. CDR3 bases: TGTGCCAGCAGTCTCAGCGGGAGTAGGGGCGGGGAGCTGTTTTTT.

The chain couples TRBV29-1 to TRBJ2-1, with D maybe TRBD2 (6 bases). CDR3 length: 13 amino acids. The germline V gene has CDR1 SQVTM and CDR2 ANQGSEA. V was shortened by 0 bases and J by 5 bases, with 8 bases between the two germline ends. The CDR3 protein is CSVEDGGHNEQFF. The CDR3 nucleotides read TGCAGCGTTGAAGATGGAGGGCACAATGAGCAGTTCTTC.

This clonotype appeared a few times. The chain joins TRBV12-3 or TRBV12-4 to TRBJ2-3; 9 bases map to TRBD2. This CDR3 region has 15 residues. V lost 5 bases and J lost 6; bases outside the gene matches: 9. The CDR3 sequence: CASSLRTSVADTQYF. The DNA of the CDR3 is TGTGCCAGCAGTCTCCGGACTAGCGTAGCGGATACGCAGTATTTT.

V gene TRBV7-9 combines with J gene TRBJ1-1; 7 bases map to TRBD1. Germline V lookup: CDR1 SEHNR, CDR2 FQNEAQ (reference sequence). The CDR3 contains 15 residues. J was trimmed by 5 bases and V by 5 bases; bases with no gene match: 11. The CDR3 loop reads CASSHADRLRTEAFF. The CDR3 nucleotides read TGTGCCAGCAGCCACGCGGACAGGCTGCGGACTGAAGCTTTCTTT.

The chain's CDR3 is CASSKDRGLETQYF. In DNA, the CDR3 is TGCGCCAGCTCCAAGGACAGGGGGTTGGAGACCCAGTACTTC. V is TRBV10-1 and J is TRBJ2-5; 10 bases agree with TRBD1. J lost 5 bases, V lost 8 bases, and 8 bases had no gene match. This CDR3 is 14 amino acids long. CDR1 and CDR2 (germline): WNHNN, SYGVQD (reference sequence).

This clonotype was counted many times. The rearrangement uses TRBV7-2 and TRBJ2-1; 8 bases agree with TRBD1. V was pared by 6 bases and J by 14 bases, with 9 bases of the junction left unmatched. This CDR3 has 12 residues. The germline gives CDR1 SGHTA, CDR2 FQGNSA. This CDR3 reads CASSFRTGNEFF. The CDR3 nucleotides read TGTGCCAGCAGTTTTAGGACAGGGAACGAGTTCTTC.

V usage is TRBV12-3 or TRBV12-4 and J usage is TRBJ1-3; 12 bases match TRBD1. The junction had 7 bases not matched to a gene; V was cut back by 6 bases and J by 4 bases. This CDR3 region has 16 residues. DNA for the CDR3: TGTGCCAGCAGCCCGGGGACAGGGGGCTACGGAAACACCATATATTTT. Amino acids: CASSPGTGGYGNTIYF.

Only a few counts were recorded for this clonotype. The chain links TRBV5-6 to TRBJ2-7; possible D gene TRBD1, 5 bases. V was shortened by 0 bases and J by 3 bases, with 10 bases between the two germline ends. This CDR3 spans 14 amino acids. Germline-derived CDR1 and CDR2 are SGHDT and YYEEEE. CDR3 nucleotide sequence: TGTGCCAGCAGCTTGGGCCCGCAGGGCTACGAGCAGTACGTC. Translating gives CASSLGPQGYEQYV.

The chain recombines TRBV24-1 with TRBJ1-1; 9 bases match TRBD1. The length of the CDR3 is 15 residues. V lost 6 bases to trimming and J lost 4 bases; unmatched junction nucleotides: 8. The germline V gene has CDR1 KGHDR and CDR2 SFDVKD. The CDR3, as DNA: TGTGCCACCAGTCGGGACAGGGTTGGTAGCACTGAAGCTTTCTTT. It yields the protein CATSRDRVGSTEAFF.

This clonotype was observed a handful of times. This chain connects TRBV20-1 to TRBJ1-4; the D is unclear. The CDR3 extends over 12 amino acids. V was trimmed by 1 base and J by 8 bases, leaving 8 bases between them. Germline values: CDR1 DFQATT, CDR2 SNEGSKA (reference sequence). As DNA, the CDR3 is TGCAGTGCTAGAGTGGGGTCCGAAAAACTGTTTTTT. It is translated as CSARVGSEKLFF.